This T cell receptor beta chain was sequenced in a study of blood T cells in healthy people across ages (dated by TCRdb to the mid-2010s). Notes on the research overall: In model experiments, template switching captured roughly one uniquely barcoded TCR beta cDNA molecule for every two T cells. The study measured age-related changes in TCR beta repertoire diversity using deep sequencing normalized with unique cDNA molecular identifiers. Four age groups were formed from the donors: young (average approximately 15 years), middle-aged (approximately 40), aged (about 62) and long-lived (approximately 80). To avoid experimental bias, donors of different ages were distributed randomly across sequencing lanes. For two donors (one aged 18 to 29 and one aged 80 or older), the study analyzed two additional independent replicas of 1 million unique cDNA reads from the same blood draw.

The paper as a whole reports these results and caveats: The percentage of naive T cells measured by flow cytometry correlated strongly with observed TCR beta diversity. Estimates of total diversity based on one million sequenced T cells were considered lower bounds and underestimates. Observed TCR beta diversity per million T cells fell roughly linearly with age, and a significant reduction was already apparent by age roughly 41. Conclusive comparison of naive and antigen-experienced compartments was prevented by the profiling of bulk unsorted PBMCs. The CMV infection status of donors was not known, potentially confounding age-related changes in expanded clonotypes. Compared with the aged group, more naive CD4+ T cells, fewer expanded clones and increased TCR diversity were shown by the long-lived group, suggesting age selection.

Donors were about 36 systemically healthy Caucasian individuals from Russia aged roughly 6 to 100 years. Each donor gave ten milliliters of peripheral blood, collected into EDTA-treated Vacutainer tubes. Ficoll-Paque density-gradient centrifugation was used to isolate PBMCs, with at least 6.5 million per sample. Trizol reagent was used to extract total RNA from PBMCs, with at least 5 micrograms per sample. For every donor, flow cytometry on a PBMC aliquot measured the percentage of naive CD45RAhigh/CD27high T cells. Turning to this clonotype: The antigen it binds to is not known. At one end the junction does not follow the germline gene, possibly because of a read error.

Per the germline V gene (reference sequence), SEHNR is the CDR1 and FQNEAQ is the CDR2. The CDR3 sequence holds 12 residues, the cysteine and phenylalanine included. Only the CDR3 region is kept as DNA, spanning 36 bases read in frame from base 1. Library method: 5' RACE. The data were produced on an Illumina HiSeq 2500. A second PCR of roughly 7 to 12 cycles was performed with a sample-barcoded 5' primer and a J-beta primer mix. A unique molecular identifier was introduced onto each TCR beta cDNA molecule by a template-switch 5' adaptor carrying 12 random nucleotides. Each sample yielded at least 2.5 million CDR3-containing paired-end reads. First-strand cDNA synthesis was performed from all RNA using the Mint cDNA synthesis kit, with priming by a TRBC-specific oligonucleotide. Following uracil-DNA glycosylase treatment, a first 18-cycle PCR with universal primers M1SS and BC2_uni_R was performed on all cDNA. Concerning the study's data processing: Normalization of each sample was performed by random selection of 1 million high-quality reads, each carrying a distinct molecular identifier. Instead of being binned into consensus sequences, reads that shared molecular identifiers were thrown out. MiTCR, set to a Q25 quality threshold and the strictest error-elimination algorithm, was used for CDR3 identification, clonotype clustering and error correction. A nonparametric unseen species model with Euler transformation was used to estimate lower-bound total TCR beta diversity. TCRdb reprocessed the public reads (quality trimming at Q25 with fastp, clone calling with MiXCR) and kept in-frame beta chains. Rows matching on CDR3 protein sequence are summarized as one entry with the most common DNA and genes. TCRdb, rather than the study authors, made the V and J calls. Counted in this sample were 1.5 million to 2 million distinct CDR3 sequences; just under 50% of them appeared once. Approximately 2% of the sample is in the top ten clones.

Recombination connected TRBV7-9 to TRBJ2-3; the D gene cannot be resolved reliably. The sequence derives from a woman aged 40 to 50 in good health. The sample consisted of blood. The CDR3 reads CVSSPITDTQYF. The sequenced DNA: TGTGTCAGCAGCCCAATCACAGATACGCAGTATTTT.